The 20 T cell receptor beta chains below all came from one sample that was sequenced in a study of T cells after yellow fever vaccination. TCRdb processed the 5' RACE reads anew with MiXCR; each CDR3 protein has one entry. The sample lists hundreds of thousands of distinct CDR3 sequences, 9% to 15% occurring once. Sequences were derived from PBMCs, sampled on the day of the yellow fever booster vaccination. The receptors were sampled from a man aged 30 to 45 who received the YFV17D yellow fever vaccine.

This clonotype has more than one count but fewer than ten. V usage is TRBV12-3 or TRBV12-4 and J usage is TRBJ2-1, with D possibly matching TRBD2 (6 bases). The germline V and J ends were trimmed by 6 bases and 7 bases, with 19 bases remaining between them. The CDR3 is 15 residues long. The CDR3 DNA reads TGTGCCAGCAGACACCGGGACTCACGTCAGAATGAGCAGTTCTTC. Protein: CASRHRDSRQNEQFF.

The V gene is TRBV6-5, the J gene TRBJ2-7, with a tentative D call TRBD2 (5 bases). This CDR3 has 12 residues. V was cut by 6 bases and J by 10 bases, with 16 bases left in between. Germline V gene data show CDR1 as MNHEY and CDR2 as SVGAGI. The CDR3 protein is CASRGSLGYQYF. DNA for the CDR3: TGTGCCAGCAGGGGGAGTTTGGGGTACCAGTACTTC.

About this clonotype: This may be a read error, as it is one base from a much larger clone. The chain carries TRBV5-1 and TRBJ2-1; 11 bases are a match to TRBD1. Germline assignment: CDR1 SGHRS and CDR2 YFSETQ. J was trimmed by 7 bases and V by 4 bases; bases with no gene match: 4. The CDR3 totals 14 residues. The CDR3 region has the DNA TGCGCCAGCAGCCCGGGACAGGGGGAGAATGAGCAGTTCTTC. Its protein product is CASSPGQGENEQFF. Full variable domain (rest looked up from reference TRBV5-1 and TRBJ2-1): KAGVTQTPRYLIKTRGQQVTLSCSPISGHRSVSWYQQTPGQGLQFLFEYFSETQRNKGNFPGRFSGRQFSNSRSEMNVSTLELGDSALYLCASSPGQGENEQFFGPGTRLTVL.

This clonotype has just a few counts. This sequence joins TRBV7-8 and TRBJ2-7; TRBD2 aligns across 9 bases. There are 15 residues in the CDR3. V dropped 6 bases and J dropped 1; count of bases not matched to a gene: 7. Germline loops: CDR1 SGHVS, CDR2 FQNEAQ. The CDR3 DNA reads as TGTGCCAGCAGTCTAGAGCGGGAGGTTTCCTACGAGCAGTACTTC. Translation gives CASSLEREVSYEQYF.

The chain joins TRBV25-1 to TRBJ2-3; no firm D call. CDR1 and CDR2 from the germline V gene are MGHDK and SYGVNS. This CDR3 comprises 12 residues. Deletions cut 2 bases from V and 2 bases from J, with 2 bases between. The CDR3 nucleotides are TGTGCCAGCAGTGAAGCCACAGATACGCAGTATTTT. Translation: CASSEATDTQYF.

This clonotype was detected a few times. This chain connects TRBV6-1 to TRBJ2-7; TRBD1 matches 7 bases. This CDR3 spans 13 amino acids. V was clipped by 6 bases and J by 3 bases; unmatched bases: 5. Per germline, CDR1 MNHNS and CDR2 SASEGT. CDR3: CASRGTVDYEQYF. The CDR3 DNA follows: TGTGCCAGCAGAGGGACAGTAGACTACGAGCAGTACTTC.

The V gene is TRBV20-1, the J gene TRBJ2-1, with TRBD2 matching over 9 bases. Trimming cost V 5 bases and J 7 bases; bases outside gene matches: 9. Germline V gives CDR1 DFQATT, CDR2 SNEGSKA (reference sequence). The CDR3 runs to 14 residues. The CDR3 here is CSASPAGGWNEQFF. CDR3 in DNA: TGCAGTGCTTCCCCCGCGGGAGGGTGGAATGAGCAGTTCTTC.

The table lists this clonotype with a few counts. The CDR3 is CASSQEMYEQETQYF. In DNA, the CDR3 is TGCGCCAGCAGCCAAGAGATGTATGAGCAAGAGACCCAGTACTTC. The rearrangement links TRBV4-3 to TRBJ2-5; D remains ambiguous. Trimming stripped 0 bases from V and 2 bases from J, with 10 bases between. The CDR3 is made up of 15 amino acids. The V gene's germline CDR1 is LGHNA and CDR2 YSLEER.

This chain uses TRBV7-2 with TRBJ2-5; TRBD1 is a possible D gene (5 bases). Germline V gene sequence: CDR1 SGHTA, CDR2 FQGNSA. CDR3 length equals 14 residues. V lost 4 bases to trimming and J lost 0 bases, with 9 bases between them. CDR3 loop: CASSSTTDQETQYF. Written as DNA, the CDR3 is TGTGCCAGCAGCTCCACGACAGACCAAGAGACCCAGTACTTC.

This clonotype was picked up a small number of times. The V call is TRBV20-1, the J call TRBJ2-7; 8 nucleotides agree with TRBD2. The CDR3 spans 14 residues. Germline CDR1 DFQATT, CDR2 SNEGSKA (reference sequence). The trim removed 6 bases at V and 0 bases at J, leaving 7 bases unmatched. The CDR3 coding sequence is TGCAGTGCCGCCTGGCTAGCGGGCTCCTACGAGCAGTACTTC. The encoded protein is CSAAWLAGSYEQYF.

The rearrangement joins TRBV5-1 to TRBJ2-7, with D perhaps TRBD1 (6 bases). With 0 bases removed from V and 5 bases from J, the gap between germline ends came to 21 bases. CDR1 SGHRS and CDR2 YFSETQ come from the germline V gene. This CDR3 is built from 17 residues. This CDR3 is CASSLARGSKLEDEQYF. DNA for the CDR3: TGCGCCAGCAGCTTGGCCAGGGGCAGCAAGTTGGAGGACGAGCAGTACTTC.

V usage is TRBV7-9 and J usage is TRBJ2-1; TRBD1 might be the D (6 bases). Germline V lookup: CDR1 SEHNR, CDR2 FQNEAQ (reference sequence). V was shortened by 5 bases and J by 12 bases, with 17 bases between the two germline ends. The CDR3 length is 13 residues. The CDR3 is CASSATGTNVQFF. Here the CDR3 DNA reads TGTGCCAGCAGCGCCACCGGGACAAACGTGCAGTTCTTC.

This chain connects TRBV27 to TRBJ1-2; 10 bases agree with TRBD1. Germline V lookup: CDR1 MNHEY, CDR2 SMNVEV (reference sequence). V shed 8 bases and J 6 bases; nucleotides not matched to a gene: 9. The CDR3 consists of 14 residues. The CDR3 sequence: CASRTGTGENGYTF. The CDR3 nucleotides read TGTGCCAGCCGAACGGGGACAGGGGAAAATGGCTACACCTTC.

The CDR3 DNA reads TGTGCCAGCAGCGCTACTAATGGGGGCGCAAACTATGGCTACACCTTC. The encoded protein is CASSATNGGANYGYTF. This sequence joins TRBV7-6 and TRBJ1-2; a weak D match, TRBD1 (6 bases). There are 16 residues in the CDR3. Deletions cut 5 bases from V and 2 bases from J, with 18 bases between. CDR1 and CDR2 (germline): SGHVS, FNYEAQ.

With regard to this clonotype: This could be a read error, since a much larger clone is one nucleotide away. CDR3 sequence (DNA): TGTGCCACCAGGGGGGGCACCGGGGAGCTGTTTTTT. This encodes CATRGGTGELFF. J is TRBJ2-2 and V is TRBV10-3; D might be TRBD1 or TRBD2, each matching 7 bases. CDR1 is ENHRY, CDR2 SYGVKD, per germline. Between the trimmed V and J ends, which lost 10 bases and 4 bases, there was a span of 10 bases. This CDR3 has 12 amino acids.

Ten or more counts support this clonotype. The gene calls are TRBV19 and TRBJ2-1, with 10 bases aligning to TRBD2. Germline V CDR1 and CDR2: LNHDA, SQIVND (reference sequence). V was clipped by 9 bases and J by 1 base; unmatched bases: 6. CDR3 length: 15 amino acids. DNA for the CDR3: TGTGCCAGCTCCCATAGCGGGAGGTCCTACAATGAGCAGTTCTTC. This encodes CASSHSGRSYNEQFF.

This chain uses TRBV27 with TRBJ1-5; TRBD1 agrees at 7 bases. V shed 3 bases, J shed 5 bases, and the junction held 4 bases outside the gene matches. This CDR3 has 14 residues. Germline loops: CDR1 MNHEY, CDR2 SMNVEV (reference sequence). CDR3 bases: TGTGCCAGCAGTTTGGGACAGATTGATCAGCCCCAGCATTTT. Translating it yields CASSLGQIDQPQHF.

This clonotype was observed a few times. The CDR3 here is CASSPERGPYEQYF. CDR3 DNA sequence: TGTGCCAGCTCACCAGAACGGGGACCGTACGAGCAGTACTTC. V is TRBV18 and J is TRBJ2-7; D possibly uses TRBD1 or TRBD2 (5 bases each). CDR1 KGHSH and CDR2 LQKENI come from the germline V gene. The CDR3 totals 14 residues. V lost 2 bases and J 4 bases, leaving 12 bases between the germline ends.

This clonotype was counted at least ten times. The genes are TRBV6-2 or TRBV6-3 and TRBJ2-1, with D uncertain. Germline CDR1 MNHEY, CDR2 SVGEGT. Trimming took off 6 bases at V and 15 bases at J, with 18 bases between the two ends. The CDR3 is 12 amino acids. CDR3 nucleotide sequence: TGTGCCAGCAGGGCCGGGCCCGGTGGGTTGTTCTTC. It yields the protein CASRAGPGGLFF.

This chain links TRBV10-2 with TRBJ1-4; D remains unclear. The V end was cut by 3 bases, the J end by 4 bases, with 15 bases between. This CDR3 contains 16 residues. Per the germline V gene, CDR1 is WSHSY and CDR2 is SAAADI. The CDR3 sequence is CASSDPTGQSNEKLFF. Written as DNA, the CDR3 is TGCGCCAGCAGTGATCCTACCGGCCAGAGTAATGAAAAACTGTTTTTT.